Below, 13 T cell receptor beta chains from the same sample are listed, as sequenced in a study of shared clonotypes between healthy human individuals. Selected positively for CCR7 and CD45RO-negative, naive CD8 cells excluded terminally differentiated effector memory CD45RA+ cells. Method: immunoSEQ multiplex PCR; TCRdb's copy keeps in-frame clones and lacks some. The data hold approximately 600,000 clones, with 85% to 95% observed a single time. The source material was naive CD8+ T cells sorted from blood. These TCRs come from a woman in her twenties or thirties in good health.

The chain joins TRBV27 to TRBJ2-7; the match to TRBD1 covers 8 bases. CDR3 size: 14 residues. The ends lost 4 bases at V and 6 bases at J; junction bases unmatched: 8. The germline V gene has CDR1 MNHEY and CDR2 SMNVEV (reference sequence). The CDR3 loop is CASSYGTGTGEQYF. In DNA form, the CDR3 reads TGTGCCAGCAGTTACGGGACAGGTACTGGCGAGCAGTACTTC.

The chain carries TRBV9 and TRBJ2-1, with TRBD2 identical over 8 bases. Trimming removed 0 bases from V and 7 bases from J; junction bases left unmatched: 12. CDR3 length equals 17 residues. CDR1 and CDR2 from the germline V gene are SGDLS and YYNGEE. CDR3 loop: CASSVVSSGSLGNEQFF. CDR3 sequence (DNA): TGTGCCAGCAGCGTAGTGTCCAGCGGGAGTCTGGGGAATGAGCAGTTCTTC.

J is TRBJ2-4 and V is TRBV2; 8 bases line up with TRBD2. This CDR3 comprises 17 residues. Germline trimming cut 9 bases from V and 1 base from J; bases unmatched to any gene: 14. Per germline, CDR1 SNHLY and CDR2 FYNNEI. CDR3 DNA sequence: TGTGCCAGTTGCCGGGACTTAGCGGGGAGTGCCAAAAACATTCAGTACTTC. Encoded protein: CASCRDLAGSAKNIQYF.

The chain uses TRBV5-1 and TRBJ2-7, with D perhaps matching TRBD1 or TRBD2 (5 bases each). The CDR3 is made up of 15 amino acids. Trimming left V 0 bases short and J 4 bases short, with 14 bases between. Per the germline V gene, CDR1 is SGHRS and CDR2 is YFSETQ. CDR3 amino acids: CASSLGVGTSYEQYF. DNA of the CDR3: TGCGCCAGCAGCTTGGGGGTCGGGACCTCTTACGAGCAGTACTTC.

This rearrangement joins TRBV15 to TRBJ2-7; D gene unclear. Germline V gene data show CDR1 as LNHNV and CDR2 as YYDKDF (reference sequence). The CDR3 has 12 amino acids. Trimming shortened V by 6 bases and J by 2 bases, and 8 bases separated the two germline ends. The CDR3 coding sequence is TGTGCCACCAGGAACACAACCTACGAGCAGTACTTC. Amino acids: CATRNTTYEQYF.

The J gene is TRBJ2-2, the V gene TRBV29-1; tentatively, D is TRBD1 (6 bases). The germline gives CDR1 SQVTM, CDR2 ANQGSEA. The CDR3 spans 18 residues. V was pared by 4 bases and J by 2 bases, with 23 bases between. The CDR3 loop reads CSVAGQGPYAINTGELFF. The CDR3 bases are TGCAGCGTTGCTGGGCAGGGGCCTTACGCCATTAACACCGGGGAGCTGTTTTTT.

This rearrangement joins TRBV10-2 to TRBJ2-7, with 15 bases aligning to TRBD2. V shed 3 bases and J 3 bases; nucleotides not matched to a gene: 9. CDR3 length: 18 residues. In germline, CDR1 is WSHSY, CDR2 SAAADI. CDR3 region: CASSDGGLAGGWVYEQYF. DNA for the CDR3: TGCGCCAGCAGTGATGGGGGACTAGCGGGAGGATGGGTCTACGAGCAGTACTTC.

The count of this clone is one. This chain links TRBV5-5 with TRBJ2-4, with 8 bases lining up with TRBD2. The germline V gene has CDR1 SGHKS and CDR2 YYEKEE (reference sequence). This CDR3 has 16 amino acids. Unmatched junction bases numbered 9, after V lost 4 bases and J lost 3 bases. CDR3 nucleotides: TGTGCCAGCAGCCCACCAGCGGGAGTGAGCAAAAACATTCAGTACTTC. It translates to CASSPPAGVSKNIQYF. Using reference TRBV5-5 and TRBJ2-4 for the parts outside the CDR3, the full variable domain is DAGVTQSPTHLIKTRGQQVTLRCSPISGHKSVSWYQQVLGQGPQFIFQYYEKEERGRGNFPDRFSARQFPNYSSELNVNALLLGDSALYLCASSPPAGVSKNIQYFGAGTRLSVL.

V usage is TRBV2 and J usage is TRBJ2-6; 8 nucleotides line up with TRBD1. Germline V gives CDR1 SNHLY, CDR2 FYNNEI. The CDR3 runs 15 residues. The V segment lost 9 bases and the J segment 1 base; nucleotides outside the gene matches: 5. The CDR3 reads CARGQDRSGANVLTF. CDR3 coding DNA: TGTGCCAGGGGACAGGACCGATCTGGGGCCAACGTCCTGACTTTC. Using reference TRBV2 and TRBJ2-6 for the parts outside the CDR3, the full variable domain is EPEVTQTPSHQVTQMGQEVILRCVPISNHLYFYWYRQILGQKVEFLVSFYNNEISEKSEIFDDQFSVERPDGSNFTLKIRSTKLEDSAMYFCARGQDRSGANVLTFGAGSRLTVL.

V and J are TRBV29-1 and TRBJ2-7; either TRBD1 or TRBD2 may supply D (5 bases each). Between the trimmed V and J ends, which lost 6 bases and 0 bases, there was a span of 12 bases. The length of the CDR3 is 13 residues. Germline V lookup: CDR1 SQVTM, CDR2 ANQGSEA. CDR3 bases: TGCAGCGTCCGTGGGGGATACTCCTACGAGCAGTACTTC. It yields the protein CSVRGGYSYEQYF.

This chain uses TRBV27 with TRBJ1-5; 8 positions match TRBD1. The CDR3 runs 14 residues. After removal of 5 bases from V and 4 bases from J, the junction contained 4 bases not matched to a gene. CDR1 and CDR2 (germline): MNHEY, SMNVEV (reference sequence). Written as DNA, the CDR3 is TGTGCCAGCAGTGACAGGGGTAGAAATCAGCCCCAGCATTTT. It codes for CASSDRGRNQPQHF.

This chain links TRBV15 with TRBJ2-7, with TRBD2 matching over 7 bases. The trim removed 0 bases at V and 7 bases at J, leaving 9 bases unmatched. Germline V lookup: CDR1 LNHNV, CDR2 YYDKDF (reference sequence). The CDR3 has 15 amino acids. CDR3 sequence (DNA): TGTGCCACCAGCAGAGAAGTGGCGGGGAGGGTAGAGCAGTACTTC. Amino acids: CATSREVAGRVEQYF. Drawing the rest from reference TRBV15 and TRBJ2-7, the complete variable domain is DAMVIQNPRYQVTQFGKPVTLSCSQTLNHNVMYWYQQKSSQAPKLLFHYYDKDFNNEADTPDNFQSRRPNTSFCFLDIRSPGLGDTAMYLCATSREVAGRVEQYFGPGTRLTVT.

This chain connects TRBV27 to TRBJ2-1, with 9 bases lining up with TRBD2. V gave up 3 bases and J gave up 6 bases; unmatched junction bases: 3. The CDR3 has 14 amino acids. The germline V gene encodes CDR1 MNHEY and CDR2 SMNVEV (reference sequence). CDR3 residues: CASSFQTSGNEQFF. Here the CDR3 DNA reads TGTGCCAGCAGTTTCCAGACTAGCGGCAATGAGCAGTTCTTC.